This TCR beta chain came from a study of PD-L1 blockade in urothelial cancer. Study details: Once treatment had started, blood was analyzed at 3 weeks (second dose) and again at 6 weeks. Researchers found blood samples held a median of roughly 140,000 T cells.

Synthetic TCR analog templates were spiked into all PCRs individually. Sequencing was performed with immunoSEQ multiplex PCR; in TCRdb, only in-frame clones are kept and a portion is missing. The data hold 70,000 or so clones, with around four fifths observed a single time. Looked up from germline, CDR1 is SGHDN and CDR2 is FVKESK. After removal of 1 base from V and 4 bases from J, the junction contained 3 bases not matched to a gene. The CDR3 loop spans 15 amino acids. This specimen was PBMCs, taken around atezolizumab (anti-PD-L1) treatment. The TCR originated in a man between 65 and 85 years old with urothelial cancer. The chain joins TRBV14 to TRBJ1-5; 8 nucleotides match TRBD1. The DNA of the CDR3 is TGTGCCAGCAGCCAAGGGACAGGGCCAAATCAGCCCCAGCATTTT. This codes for CASSQGTGPNQPQHF.